This T cell receptor (beta chain) came from a study of T cells after yellow fever vaccination. Germline loops: CDR1 MNHEY, CDR2 SVGEGT. The CDR3 contains 14 residues. V was shortened by 6 bases and J by 10 bases, with 16 bases between the two germline ends. TCRdb re-called the 5' RACE reads with MiXCR, one entry per CDR3 protein. The data contain under 550,000 distinct CDR3 sequences, around a fifth of them singletons. This clonotype showed up just a few times. The specimen was PBMCs, collected 20 to 25 days after the first yellow fever vaccination. This chain joins TRBV6-2 or TRBV6-3 and TRBJ1-6; D uncertain. This receptor was taken from a man between 18 and 29 years old who received the YFV17D yellow fever vaccine. The CDR3 DNA follows: TGTGCCAGCAGCTCCATCCACGGCGCGTCACCCCTCCACTTT. Its translation is CASSSIHGASPLHF.